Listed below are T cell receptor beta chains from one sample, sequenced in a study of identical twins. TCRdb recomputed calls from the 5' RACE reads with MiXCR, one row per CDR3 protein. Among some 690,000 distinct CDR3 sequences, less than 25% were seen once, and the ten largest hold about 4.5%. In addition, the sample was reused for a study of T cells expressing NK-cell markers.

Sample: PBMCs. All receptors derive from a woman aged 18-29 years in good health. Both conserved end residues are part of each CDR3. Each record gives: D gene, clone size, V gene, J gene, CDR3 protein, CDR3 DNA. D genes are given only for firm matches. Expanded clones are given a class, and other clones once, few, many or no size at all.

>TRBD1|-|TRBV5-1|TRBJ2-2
CASSGRTGGFTGELFF
TGCGCCAGCAGCGGCCGGACAGGGGGCTTCACCGGGGAGCTGTTTTTT
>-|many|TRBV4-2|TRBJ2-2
CASSQVGGGQAHTGELFF
TGTGCCAGCAGCCAAGTCGGCGGGGGACAGGCTCACACCGGGGAGCTGTTTTTT
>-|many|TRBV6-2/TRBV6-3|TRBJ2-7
CASSPAEGANYYEQYF
TGTGCCAGCAGTCCCGCGGAGGGCGCGAATTATTACGAGCAGTACTTC
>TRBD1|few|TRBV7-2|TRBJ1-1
CASRRTGLGEAFF
TGTGCCAGCAGGCGGACAGGGTTGGGTGAAGCTTTCTTT
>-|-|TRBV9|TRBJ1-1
CASSSPGYNTEAFF
TGTGCCAGCAGCTCACCGGGATATAACACTGAAGCTTTCTTT
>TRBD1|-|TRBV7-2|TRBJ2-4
CASSKDRVKNIQYF
TGTGCCAGCAGCAAGGACAGGGTGAAGAACATTCAGTACTTC
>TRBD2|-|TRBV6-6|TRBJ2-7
CASSLGLAFEQYF
TGTGCCAGCAGTTTGGGACTAGCTTTCGAGCAGTACTTC
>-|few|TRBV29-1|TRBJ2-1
CSVLTSGLEQFF
TGCAGCGTTTTAACCAGTGGACTTGAGCAGTTCTTC
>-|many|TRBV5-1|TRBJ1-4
CASSFETGTEKLFF
TGCGCCAGCAGCTTTGAGACCGGGACTGAAAAACTGTTTTTT
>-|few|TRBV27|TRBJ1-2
CASSPDPTGDYGYTF
TGTGCCAGCAGCCCTGACCCCACAGGAGACTATGGCTACACCTTC
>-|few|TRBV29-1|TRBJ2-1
CTGQRGSYNEQFF
TGCACCGGACAGCGGGGTTCCTACAATGAGCAGTTCTTC
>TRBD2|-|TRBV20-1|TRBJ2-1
CSAQSRLAGGYNEQFF
TGCAGTGCCCAGAGTCGACTAGCGGGGGGTTACAATGAGCAGTTCTTC
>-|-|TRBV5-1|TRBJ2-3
CASQGTAKSTDTQYF
TGCGCCAGCCAGGGAACTGCGAAAAGCACAGATACGCAGTATTTT
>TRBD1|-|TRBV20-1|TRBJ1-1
CSAPDRGRGRAFF
TGCAGTGCCCCAGACAGGGGTAGGGGTAGAGCTTTCTTT
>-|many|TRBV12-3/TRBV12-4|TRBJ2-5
CASTPRGAETQYF
TGTGCCAGCACTCCTAGAGGGGCAGAGACCCAGTACTTC
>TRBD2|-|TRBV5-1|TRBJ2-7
CASSLEGGGAYEQYF
TGCGCCAGCAGCTTGGAGGGCGGGGGAGCGTACGAGCAGTACTTC
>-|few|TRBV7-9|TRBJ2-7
CASSLRIDSSYEQYF
TGTGCCAGCAGCTTACGTATCGACAGCTCCTACGAGCAGTACTTC
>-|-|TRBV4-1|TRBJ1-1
CASRAAFRNTEAFF
TGCGCCAGCAGGGCGGCCTTCCGAAACACTGAAGCTTTCTTT
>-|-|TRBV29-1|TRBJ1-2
CSVEDRNRGYTF
TGCAGCGTTGAAGATAGGAATCGCGGCTACACCTTC
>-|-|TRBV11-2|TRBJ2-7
CASGYAGYEQYF
TGTGCCAGCGGATATGCAGGCTACGAGCAGTACTTC
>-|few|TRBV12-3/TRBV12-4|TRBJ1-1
CASSNYRNTEAFF
TGTGCCAGCAGCAACTACAGGAACACTGAAGCTTTCTTT
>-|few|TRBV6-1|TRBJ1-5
CASSEVTNQPQHF
TGTGCCAGCAGTGAAGTCACCAATCAGCCCCAGCATTTT
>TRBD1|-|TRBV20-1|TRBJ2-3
CSARPPDRQATQYF
TGCAGTGCTAGACCCCCGGACAGGCAGGCTACGCAGTATTTT
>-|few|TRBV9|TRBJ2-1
CASSPEPGRSYNEQFF
TGTGCCAGCAGCCCGGAGCCGGGACGGTCCTACAATGAGCAGTTCTTC
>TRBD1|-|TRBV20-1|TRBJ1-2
CSARDTRTGASAYGYTF
TGCAGTGCTAGAGATACCCGGACAGGGGCGAGCGCCTATGGCTACACCTTC
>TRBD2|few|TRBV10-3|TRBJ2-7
CAISDGAGANYEQYF
TGTGCCATCAGTGACGGGGCGGGAGCTAATTACGAGCAGTACTTC
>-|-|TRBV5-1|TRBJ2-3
CASRVGPTDTQYF
TGCGCCAGCAGGGTCGGTCCCACAGATACGCAGTATTTT
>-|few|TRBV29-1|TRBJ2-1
CNGEALWGSEQFF
TGCAACGGAGAAGCCCTTTGGGGGAGTGAGCAGTTCTTC
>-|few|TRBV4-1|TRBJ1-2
CASSQDGGAVGYTF
TGCGCCAGCAGCCAAGATGGGGGGGCCGTAGGCTACACCTTC
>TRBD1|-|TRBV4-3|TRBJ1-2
CASSRDQGVRYTF
TGCGCCAGCAGCCGCGACCAGGGGGTACGCTACACCTTC
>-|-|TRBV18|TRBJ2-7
CASSIQSAYEQYF
TGTGCCAGCTCAATACAGTCAGCCTACGAGCAGTACTTC
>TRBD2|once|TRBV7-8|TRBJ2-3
CASSSLAGYSTDTQYF
TGTGCCAGCAGCTCTCTAGCGGGGTATAGCACAGATACGCAGTATTTT
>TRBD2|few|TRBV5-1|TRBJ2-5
CASSLGLAGKETQYF
TGCGCCAGCAGCTTGGGACTAGCGGGGAAAGAGACCCAGTACTTC
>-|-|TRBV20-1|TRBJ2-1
CSAGRTEYNEQFF
TGCAGTGCGGGCCGGACAGAATACAATGAGCAGTTCTTC
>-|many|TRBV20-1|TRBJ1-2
CSAGQGFYYGYTF
TGCAGTGCTGGTCAGGGTTTTTACTATGGCTACACCTTC
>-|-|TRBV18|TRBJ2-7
CASSPRDAGEQYF
TGTGCCAGCTCACCACGGGACGCTGGCGAGCAGTACTTC
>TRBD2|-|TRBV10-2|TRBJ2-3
CASRRGGPGDTQYF
TGCGCCAGCAGGCGGGGGGGACCCGGGGATACGCAGTATTTT
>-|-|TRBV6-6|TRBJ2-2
CASSYVSPGELFF
TGTGCCAGCAGTTATGTCAGTCCCGGGGAGCTGTTTTTT
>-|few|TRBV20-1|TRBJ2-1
CSATAGSSYNEQFF
TGCAGTGCCACCGCGGGGAGCTCCTACAATGAGCAGTTCTTC
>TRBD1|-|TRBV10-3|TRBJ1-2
CAIRGTGYGYTF
TGTGCCATCAGAGGGACAGGCTATGGCTACACCTTC
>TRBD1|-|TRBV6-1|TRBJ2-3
CASTDRGSDTDTQYF
TGTGCCAGCACCGACAGGGGCTCCGACACAGATACGCAGTATTTT